Below are 26 T cell receptor beta chains sequenced from a single sample in a study of beta chain features in type 1 diabetes. Since all of the isolated RNA was reverse transcribed, expressed TCRB transcripts were what got sequenced. Clones were read by immunoSEQ multiplex PCR, and TCRdb kept only the in-frame ones, dropping some. The sample includes under 400,000 clones, about 18% of them seen just once. Sequences were obtained from naive CD4+ T cells from blood. These receptors were taken from a woman between 18 and 29 years old in good health.

The chain is built from TRBV30 and TRBJ1-1; unclear D gene. Germline-derived CDR1 and CDR2 are GTSNPN and SVGIG (reference sequence). V was shortened by 4 bases and J by 5 bases, with 14 bases between the two germline ends. CDR3 size: 13 residues. The CDR3 is CAWTLAAGTEAFF. CDR3 nucleotide sequence: TGTGCCTGGACCCTGGCCGCGGGGACTGAAGCTTTCTTT.

The chain is built from TRBV21-1 and TRBJ1-1. TRBV21-1 is given as a pseudogene. The length of the CDR3 is 16 residues. This CDR3 reads CHQATGLTFEDTEAFF. The CDR3 nucleotides read TGCCACCAAGCGACGGGGTTGACGTTTGAGGACACTGAAGCTTTCTTT.

The chain employs TRBV5-1 and TRBJ2-4, with TRBD2 matching 13 bases. CDR1 and CDR2 (germline): SGHRS, YFSETQ. This CDR3 region has 14 residues. The trim removed 4 bases at V and 11 bases at J, leaving 6 bases unmatched. CDR3 DNA sequence: TGCGCCAGCAGCCGGGGGACTAGCGGGGTGGTTCAGTACTTC. Its translation is CASSRGTSGVVQYF.

This chain connects TRBV4-1 to TRBJ2-7; 11 bases are a match to TRBD1. Per the germline V gene, CDR1 is MGHRA and CDR2 is YSYEKL. V was pared by 5 bases and J by 6 bases, with 6 bases of the junction left unmatched. CDR3 length: 14 residues. The CDR3 nucleotides read TGCGCCAGCAGCAAACCGGGACAGGGGGGCGAGCAGTACTTC. Its protein product is CASSKPGQGGEQYF.

The chain is built from TRBV2 and TRBJ2-1, with TRBD2 identical over 8 bases. V lost 8 bases and J lost 4; bases outside the gene matches: 7. Per the germline V gene, CDR1 is SNHLY and CDR2 is FYNNEI. The CDR3 contains 14 residues. CDR3 loop: CASGTGGGYNEQFF. The CDR3, as DNA: TGTGCCAGCGGTACGGGAGGGGGATACAATGAGCAGTTCTTC.

The chain has TRBV30 and TRBJ1-1; a possible D gene is TRBD1 (5 bases). CDR3 length equals 12 residues. V was clipped by 5 bases and J by 2 bases, with 9 bases between them. Germline V gene lookup returns CDR1 GTSNPN and CDR2 SVGIG (reference sequence). CDR3 sequence: CAWYRRNTEAFF. CDR3 sequence (DNA): TGTGCCTGGTACAGGAGAAACACTGAAGCTTTCTTT.

The table lists this clone with a few counts. This chain uses TRBV29-1 with TRBJ1-2; D is perhaps TRBD1 (5 bases). Germline V gives CDR1 SQVTM, CDR2 ANQGSEA. V was cut by 6 bases and J by 4 bases, with 15 bases left in between. This CDR3 has 13 amino acids. For the CDR3, the DNA is TGCAGCGTGGGAAATAGGGGTGCCTATGGCTACACCTTC. Its translation: CSVGNRGAYGYTF.

The J gene is TRBJ1-4, the V gene TRBV21-1. TRBV21-1 is described as a pseudogene. The CDR3 runs 13 residues. CDR3 loop: CASRLWTNEKLFF. The CDR3, as DNA: TGTGCCAGCAGGCTATGGACTAACGAAAAACTGTTTTTT.

The chain links TRBV4-1 to TRBJ2-7, with 8 bases identical to TRBD1. Germline-derived CDR1 and CDR2 are MGHRA and YSYEKL. V was pared by 0 bases and J by 5 bases, with 15 bases of the junction left unmatched. The CDR3 contains 18 residues. The DNA of the CDR3 is TGCGCCAGCAGCCAAGATATGAAAGGGTACAGGGGGAATCACGAGCAGTACTTC. Its translation: CASSQDMKGYRGNHEQYF.

The rearrangement links TRBV7-9 to TRBJ2-7; 8 nucleotides align to TRBD1. The germline V gene encodes CDR1 SEHNR and CDR2 FQNEAQ (reference sequence). The CDR3 runs 16 residues. The V gene end was trimmed by 5 bases and the J gene end by 2 bases; junction bases not matched to a gene: 11. CDR3 in DNA: TGTGCCAGCAGCCCAACACCGGGACAGGTCACCTACGAGCAGTACTTC. Translated: CASSPTPGQVTYEQYF.

This chain links TRBV2 with TRBJ2-1, with a possible D match to TRBD2 (6 bases). V lost 2 bases, J lost 9 bases, and 11 bases lay in between. Germline loops: CDR1 SNHLY, CDR2 FYNNEI. The CDR3 totals 13 residues. CDR3 nucleotide sequence: TGTGCCAGCAGTGAACGGGGGTTAAGTGAGCAGTTCTTC. Translating gives CASSERGLSEQFF.

The rearrangement links TRBV29-1 to TRBJ2-3, with 8 bases that match TRBD2. The germline gives CDR1 SQVTM, CDR2 ANQGSEA. The CDR3 is made up of 15 amino acids. CDR3 protein: CTVATSGLPGDTQYF. CDR3 bases: TGCACCGTGGCCACTAGCGGCCTCCCTGGGGATACGCAGTATTTT.

V is TRBV9 and J is TRBJ2-1; no clear D. Looked up from germline, CDR1 is SGDLS and CDR2 is YYNGEE. The CDR3 consists of 14 residues. V lost 4 bases and J 10 bases, leaving 18 bases between the germline ends. Here the CDR3 reads CASSSLPTRGEQFF. CDR3 coding DNA: TGTGCCAGCAGCTCACTTCCCACACGAGGCGAGCAGTTCTTC.

This clone was recorded a few times. The CDR3 loop reads CAWRTDQETQYF. The CDR3 DNA sequence: TGTGCCTGGAGAACAGACCAAGAGACCCAGTACTTC. This chain joins TRBV30 and TRBJ2-5; unclear D gene. V gave up 3 bases and J gave up 0 bases, with 5 bases separating them. The CDR3 is 12 amino acids. Germline V gene lookup returns CDR1 GTSNPN and CDR2 SVGIG (reference sequence).

In this sample, this clone turned up once. The chain employs TRBV2 and TRBJ2-2; 12 nucleotides agree with TRBD2. This CDR3 has 16 residues. V lost 6 bases, J lost 1 base, and 3 bases stayed unmatched. The germline gives CDR1 SNHLY, CDR2 FYNNEI. This CDR3 is CASSQLAGGNTGELFF. In DNA, the CDR3 is TGTGCCAGCAGCCAACTAGCGGGAGGGAACACCGGGGAGCTGTTTTTT.

The table lists this clone with a few counts. CDR3 DNA: TGTGCCAGCTCTCCCCCCGAGGACAGCCCCAGGGGGGTCCAGTACTTC. Translated, it gives CASSPPEDSPRGVQYF. The rearrangement links TRBV18 to TRBJ2-5; tentative D call: TRBD1 (7 bases). The CDR3 is made up of 16 amino acids. The germline CDR1 and CDR2 sequences are KGHSH and LQKENI. V dropped 6 bases and J dropped 10 bases, with 27 bases sitting between them. Looking up the rest from reference TRBV18 and TRBJ2-5 gives the full variable domain: NAGVMQNPRHLVRRRGQEARLRCSPMKGHSHVYWYRQLPEEGLKFMVYLQKENIIDESGMPKERFSAEFPKEGPSILRIQQVVRGDSAAYFCASSPPEDSPRGVQYFGPGTRLLVL.

J is TRBJ2-7 and V is TRBV19; TRBD1 aligns across 7 bases. V lost 5 bases and J lost 0; bases outside the gene matches: 4. Germline CDR1 reads LNHDA; CDR2 reads SQIVND (reference sequence). The CDR3 consists of 14 residues. The CDR3 sequence: CASSLRDSSYEQYF. CDR3 DNA: TGTGCCAGTAGTCTCCGGGACAGCTCCTACGAGCAGTACTTC.

This clone came up a few times. The rearrangement joins TRBV7-2 to TRBJ2-7; the D gene is possibly TRBD2 (7 bases). Trimming took off 3 bases at V and 4 bases at J, with 10 bases between the two ends. Germline V gives CDR1 SGHTA, CDR2 FQGNSA. The CDR3 totals 13 residues. The CDR3 region has the DNA TGTGCCAGCAGCTTCGGGGGGCGTTACGAGCAGTACTTC. It specifies CASSFGGRYEQYF.

Concerning this clone: This specimen includes other DNA sequences encoding the same CDR3. The chain links TRBV9 to TRBJ1-1; D remains ambiguous. CDR1 and CDR2 (germline): SGDLS, YYNGEE. The germline V and J ends were trimmed by 0 bases and 1 base, with 7 bases remaining between them. The CDR3 covers 14 residues. The CDR3 DNA reads TGTGCCAGCAGCGTAGGGTCCGGGAACACTGAAGCTTTCTTT. Its translation: CASSVGSGNTEAFF.

This clone came up a few times. J is TRBJ2-3 and V is TRBV19, with 7 bases aligning to TRBD1. The length of the CDR3 is 15 residues. Germline V gene sequence: CDR1 LNHDA, CDR2 SQIVND (reference sequence). V lost 3 bases to trimming and J lost 3 bases; unmatched junction nucleotides: 6. CDR3 DNA: TGTGCCAGTAGTATTGACAGGGCGGGTACAGATACGCAGTATTTT. It yields the protein CASSIDRAGTDTQYF.

This clone was detected only a few times. V gene TRBV9 combines with J gene TRBJ2-1; 7 nucleotides match TRBD2. Germline V gene lookup returns CDR1 SGDLS and CDR2 YYNGEE. The CDR3 contains 16 residues. V was clipped by 2 bases and J by 7 bases; unmatched bases: 12. This chain's CDR3 is CASSVSSGGSLNEQFF. As DNA, the CDR3 is TGTGCCAGCAGCGTTTCGAGCGGCGGGAGTTTGAATGAGCAGTTCTTC.

Of note for this clone: This same CDR3 is encoded by further DNA sequences in the sample. The rearrangement links TRBV30 to TRBJ2-1; D ambiguous. The germline V gene has CDR1 GTSNPN and CDR2 SVGIG (reference sequence). The V and J ends lost 1 base and 7 bases respectively, with 5 bases between them. CDR3 length: 11 residues. The CDR3 bases are TGTGCCTGGAGTGCGCGTAATGAGCAGTTCTTC. It yields the protein CAWSARNEQFF.

This sequence joins TRBV5-4 and TRBJ2-2; D not resolved. Germline V gene data show CDR1 as SGHNT and CDR2 as YYREEE (reference sequence). The V end was cut by 2 bases, the J end by 2 bases, with 7 bases between. The CDR3 is 14 amino acids. The CDR3 region is CASSFSLNTGELFF. The DNA for the CDR3 is TGTGCCAGCAGCTTTAGTCTAAACACCGGGGAGCTGTTTTTT.

Of note for this clone: A junction end diverges from the germline sequence, so it may reflect a read error. This rearrangement joins TRBV7-7 to TRBJ2-3; the D gene is possibly TRBD2 (6 bases). Germline V gene lookup returns CDR1 SSHAT and CDR2 FNYEAQ (reference sequence). This CDR3 has 14 residues. CDR3 nucleotide sequence: TGTGCTAGCAGCCCCACGGGGGTGACAGATACGCAGTATTTT. The encoded protein is CASSPTGVTDTQYF.

This clone was counted a few times. This chain joins TRBV4-3 and TRBJ2-7; 8 bases match TRBD2. CDR1 is LGHNA, CDR2 YSLEER, per germline. CDR3 size: 17 residues. The V and J ends lost 0 bases and 0 bases, in that order; junction bases with no gene match: 7. The CDR3: CASSQERGGGISYEQYF. The CDR3 DNA sequence: TGCGCCAGCAGCCAAGAGAGGGGCGGGGGGATCTCCTACGAGCAGTACTTC.

This clone has just a few counts. CDR3 region: CSAQQGGNTEAFF. CDR3 in DNA: TGCAGCGCACAACAGGGTGGGAACACTGAAGCTTTCTTT. The chain has TRBV29-1 and TRBJ1-1; D perhaps matches TRBD1 (6 bases). This CDR3 is 13 amino acids long. Trimming removed 7 bases from V and 1 base from J, with 13 bases in between. The germline gives CDR1 SQVTM, CDR2 ANQGSEA.